This entry is about one T cell receptor (beta chain). The antigen remains undetermined. This entry comes from a study of graft-versus-host responses after intestinal transplantation. Study outcomes and limitations: Subjects displaying graft-donor T cell macrochimerism possessed elevated graft-versus-host to host-versus-graft clonal ratios inside allografts.

Profiled with immunoSEQ multiplex PCR; TCRdb holds only in-frame clones, not every one. The sample includes over 80,000 clones, about 82% of them seen just once. This sequence was found in a human patient who received an intestinal transplant, so some T cells may come from the graft donor. The input for sequencing was PBMCs, taken 255 days after intestinal transplant.

In nucleotides, the CDR3 is TGCGCCAGCAGCTTGGAGGAGGCCGAAGGCACTGAAGCTTTCTTT. Encoded protein: CASSLEEAEGTEAFF. The chain couples TRBV5-1 to TRBJ1-1; unclear D gene. Germline CDR1 reads SGHRS; CDR2 reads YFSETQ. V lost 0 bases and J lost 4, with 13 bases in between. CDR3 length: 15 residues.